The clone carrying this TCR beta chain appeared a few times. Its antigen is unknown. Of the isolated RNA, all was reverse transcribed, and so the sequenced material was expressed TCRB transcripts. Sequencing was performed with immunoSEQ multiplex PCR; in TCRdb, only in-frame clones are kept and a portion is missing. The sample contains about 360,000 clones, around 12% of which appear only once. Each of the sorted populations had a purity greater than 95%. The data belong to a study of beta chain features in type 1 diabetes. General study points: A closer apparent resemblance between naive, central memory and Treg TCRB repertoires was seen in patients than in healthy donors.

Germline CDR1 and CDR2: SEHNR and FQNEAQ (reference sequence). This CDR3 region has 15 residues. V gave up 4 bases and J gave up 6 bases; unmatched junction bases: 3. This chain links TRBV7-9 with TRBJ2-1; 13 bases are a match to TRBD2. This TCR was sampled from a man aged 18 to 30 in good health. Sequenced material: naive CD4+ T cells from blood. As DNA, the CDR3 is TGTGCCAGCAGCTGGACTAGCGGGGGCCTCAATGAGCAGTTCTTC. This encodes CASSWTSGGLNEQFF. Looking up the rest from reference TRBV7-9 and TRBJ2-1 gives the full variable domain: DTGVSQNPRHKITKRGQNVTFRCDPISEHNRLYWYRQTLGQGPEFLTYFQNEAQLEKSRLLSDRFSAERPKGSFSTLEIQRTEQGDSAMYLCASSWTSGGLNEQFFGPGTRLTVL.